Shown below are 24 T cell receptor beta chains from a single sample sequenced in a study of high-grade serous ovarian cancer treatment subgroups. The protocol was immunoSEQ multiplex PCR, while the TCRdb copy is restricted to in-frame clones and leaves out a portion. The sample includes just over 35,000 clones, approximately 80% of them seen just once. The tumor samples were collected prior to definitive surgery or chemotherapy. The sequencing input was tumor tissue. These TCRs come from a human donor with high-grade serous ovarian cancer.

V usage is TRBV28 and J usage is TRBJ2-7; D is ambiguous. The CDR3 has 13 amino acids. The germline V gene has CDR1 MDHEN and CDR2 SYDVKM. V was trimmed by 1 base and J by 2 bases, leaving 6 bases between them. The CDR3 DNA follows: TGTGCCAGCAGTTTATCCTGGACCTACGAGCAGTACTTC. This gives the protein CASSLSWTYEQYF.

This chain links TRBV4-3 with TRBJ1-1; 7 positions match TRBD1. Trimming removed 3 bases from V and 5 bases from J; junction bases left unmatched: 15. The length of the CDR3 is 17 residues. Per germline, CDR1 LGHNA and CDR2 YSLEER. CDR3 nucleotides: TGCGCCAGCAGCCAGAGAGGACGGCAGGGGGTGAGGACTGAAGCTTTCTTT. This codes for CASSQRGRQGVRTEAFF.

The chain employs TRBV11-3 and TRBJ1-5, with D unresolved. CDR3 length: 13 residues. V lost 0 bases, J lost 4 bases, and 4 bases lay in between. CDR1 is SGHNT, CDR2 YENEEA, per germline. CDR3 sequence (DNA): TGTGCCAGCAGCTTAGAGTCAAATCAGCCCCAGCATTTT. Translating it yields CASSLESNQPQHF. The full variable domain, in which reference TRBV11-3 and TRBJ1-5 provide the parts outside the CDR3, is EAGVVQSPRYKIIEKKQPVAFWCNPISGHNTLYWYLQNLGQGPELLIRYENEEAVDDSQLPKDRFSAERLKGVDSTLKIQPAELGDSAVYLCASSLESNQPQHFGDGTRLSIL.

This rearrangement joins TRBV6-1 to TRBJ2-7; D might be TRBD2 (6 bases). Trimming pared 10 bases from V and 3 bases from J, leaving 16 bases between. The CDR3 runs to 13 residues. Germline V lookup: CDR1 MNHNS, CDR2 SASEGT. CDR3 in amino acids: CANRRRGNYEQYF. CDR3 nucleotides: TGTGCCAACCGACGCCGGGGGAACTACGAGCAGTACTTC.

The rearrangement links TRBV5-6 to TRBJ1-2, with 7 bases that match TRBD1. V lost 4 bases, J lost 3 bases, and 6 bases stayed unmatched. CDR3 length equals 14 residues. Per the germline V gene, CDR1 is SGHDT and CDR2 is YYEEEE. CDR3 sequence (DNA): TGTGCCAGCAGCCTTAGACAGGGCTACTATGGCTACACCTTC. Amino acid sequence: CASSLRQGYYGYTF.

This clone was counted a single time. V and J are TRBV5-4 and TRBJ1-3; D may be TRBD1 (6 bases). The CDR3 extends over 15 amino acids. From germline, CDR1 is SGHNT and CDR2 YYREEE (reference sequence). The V end lost 4 bases, the J end lost 4 bases, and 15 bases lay between the germline ends. In DNA, the CDR3 is TGTGCCAGCAGCCCCGGGGGGGCCATCGGAAACACCATATATTTT. It translates to CASSPGGAIGNTIYF.

This sequence joins TRBV7-9 and TRBJ2-1; no firm D call. Germline loops: CDR1 SEHNR, CDR2 FQNEAQ (reference sequence). V was trimmed by 5 bases and J by 8 bases, leaving 13 bases between them. This CDR3 contains 13 residues. CDR3 sequence reads: CASSRNLVYEQFF. The CDR3 DNA is TGTGCCAGCAGCAGAAATTTAGTCTATGAGCAGTTCTTC.

The chain is built from TRBV12-5 and TRBJ2-3; TRBD2 matches at 7 bases. With 0 bases clipped from V and 4 bases from J, the junction kept 10 bases outside the gene matches. Germline lookup yields CDR1 LGHNT and CDR2 FRNRAP. There are 17 residues in the CDR3. DNA of the CDR3: TGTGCTAGTGGTTTGGTATTTGAGGGAGGGAACGCAGATACGCAGTATTTT. Translation: CASGLVFEGGNADTQYF.

The rearrangement joins TRBV5-1 to TRBJ2-6; D call uncertain. The CDR3 is 15 amino acids. The ends were cut back, 5 bases at V and 5 bases at J, with 14 bases in the middle. Germline CDR1 and CDR2: SGHRS and YFSETQ. Written as DNA, the CDR3 is TGCGCCAGCAGTCAATCCCCCAAGTGGGCCAACGTCCTGACTTTC. It codes for CASSQSPKWANVLTF.

V is TRBV6-5 and J is TRBJ1-6, with D unclear. The CDR3 covers 14 residues. The ends were cut back, 4 bases at V and 5 bases at J, with 9 bases in the middle. The germline V gene encodes CDR1 MNHEY and CDR2 SVGAGI. The CDR3 reads CASSFGPNNSPLHF. The CDR3 region has the DNA TGTGCCAGCAGTTTCGGACCCAATAATTCACCCCTCCACTTT.

The chain joins TRBV5-1 to TRBJ2-5, with D hard to call. The CDR3 spans 14 residues. Germline V gene data show CDR1 as SGHRS and CDR2 as YFSETQ. V lost 4 bases to trimming and J lost 2 bases, with 12 bases between them. In DNA form, the CDR3 reads TGCGCCAGCAGCGGCGGACGTATTCAAGAGACCCAGTACTTC. Translation gives CASSGGRIQETQYF.

The V and J genes are TRBV5-1 and TRBJ2-5, with 9 positions matching TRBD1. CDR1 and CDR2 from the germline V gene are SGHRS and YFSETQ. With 4 bases clipped from V and 0 bases from J, the junction kept 1 base outside the gene matches. This CDR3 region has 14 residues. The CDR3 nucleotides read TGCGCCAGCAGCCGGGACAGGGACCAAGAGACCCAGTACTTC. This codes for CASSRDRDQETQYF.

The chain is built from TRBV20-1 and TRBJ2-1; no clear D. Germline V gene sequence: CDR1 DFQATT, CDR2 SNEGSKA (reference sequence). Trimming removed 7 bases at V and 5 bases at J, with 9 bases between. CDR3 size: 11 residues. In DNA, the CDR3 is TGCAGTGGAAAAGGTCACAATGAGCAGTTCTTC. Translated: CSGKGHNEQFF.

The chain carries TRBV7-2 and TRBJ2-5; TRBD2 agrees at 9 bases. The DNA end is more similar to TRBJ2-7, so the J call may be wrong. Germline CDR1 SGHTA, CDR2 FQGNSA. This CDR3 has 18 amino acids. The DNA for the CDR3 is TGTGCCAGCAGCTCTAACCCCAATCTCGGGACTAGCCACTACGAGCAGTACTTC. Translated, it gives CASSSNPNLGTSHYEQYF.

This chain joins TRBV28 and TRBJ2-7, with 10 nucleotides matching TRBD1. CDR3 length: 16 amino acids. V lost 3 bases to trimming and J lost 1 base; unmatched junction nucleotides: 6. Germline V gives CDR1 MDHEN, CDR2 SYDVKM. CDR3 region: CASSFSGTGVSYEQYF. The CDR3 coding sequence is TGTGCCAGCAGTTTTTCCGGGACAGGGGTTTCCTACGAGCAGTACTTC.

This chain uses TRBV2 with TRBJ2-7, with 7 bases matching TRBD1. Germline V gene lookup returns CDR1 SNHLY and CDR2 FYNNEI. The CDR3 length is 14 residues. V was pared by 7 bases and J by 4 bases, with 10 bases of the junction left unmatched. CDR3 protein: CASNPGQIKYEQYF. The CDR3 bases are TGTGCCAGCAATCCGGGACAGATCAAATACGAGCAGTACTTC.

This chain links TRBV5-4 with TRBJ2-6; 10 bases fit TRBD1. Unmatched junction bases numbered 10, after V lost 0 bases and J lost 4 bases. The CDR3 totals 19 residues. Germline CDR1 SGHNT, CDR2 YYREEE (reference sequence). CDR3 in amino acids: CASSLEPGTGASGANVLTF. CDR3 nucleotide sequence: TGTGCCAGCAGCTTGGAACCTGGGACAGGGGCTTCAGGGGCCAACGTCCTGACTTTC.

This clone was picked up one time. J is TRBJ2-3 and V is TRBV5-1; 8 bases line up with TRBD2. V was pared by 5 bases and J by 3 bases, with 8 bases of the junction left unmatched. This CDR3 is 15 amino acids long. Germline V gives CDR1 SGHRS, CDR2 YFSETQ. DNA of the CDR3: TGCGCCAGCAGGAAGATCGGGAGGGCGACAGATACGCAGTATTTT. Translation gives CASRKIGRATDTQYF.

This chain joins TRBV28 and TRBJ1-2, with D possibly being TRBD1 (5 bases). The CDR3 consists of 12 residues. Germline V gene sequence: CDR1 MDHEN, CDR2 SYDVKM. Trimming took 8 bases from V and 8 from J, leaving 15 bases between them. The CDR3 protein is CASQVGKGGYTF. The DNA of the CDR3 is TGTGCCAGCCAGGTCGGGAAGGGGGGCTACACCTTC.

V usage is TRBV7-8 and J usage is TRBJ2-5, with 11 nucleotides matching TRBD2. Germline CDR1 reads SGHVS; CDR2 reads FQNEAQ. The V gene end was trimmed by 6 bases and the J gene end by 5 bases; junction bases not matched to a gene: 5. The CDR3 sequence is 14 residues long. CDR3: CASRWTSGRETQYF. The DNA of the CDR3 is TGTGCCAGCAGATGGACTAGCGGGCGGGAGACCCAGTACTTC.

The rearrangement links TRBV27 to TRBJ2-2; the D call may be TRBD1 or TRBD2 (5 bases each). CDR3 length equals 15 residues. The germline gives CDR1 MNHEY, CDR2 SMNVEV (reference sequence). V lost 7 bases and J lost 5, with 17 bases in between. CDR3: CASTSLGVWTGELFF. The CDR3 nucleotides are TGTGCCAGCACTAGTTTGGGGGTTTGGACCGGGGAGCTGTTTTTT.

This chain uses TRBV28 with TRBJ2-1, with D uncertain. V dropped 2 bases and J dropped 9 bases, with 11 bases sitting between them. This CDR3 region has 13 residues. Germline CDR1 and CDR2: MDHEN and SYDVKM. The CDR3 sequence: CASSLDPWGEQFF. The CDR3, as DNA: TGTGCCAGCAGTTTAGACCCGTGGGGTGAGCAGTTCTTC.

J is TRBJ1-1 and V is TRBV19; TRBD1 agrees at 7 bases. This CDR3 has 14 residues. Germline loops: CDR1 LNHDA, CDR2 SQIVND (reference sequence). J gave up 1 base and V 5 bases, and 4 bases lay outside the gene matches. The CDR3 loop is CASSLQGQNTEAFF. The CDR3 DNA follows: TGTGCCAGTAGTCTACAGGGGCAGAACACTGAAGCTTTCTTT.

The J gene is TRBJ2-1, the V gene TRBV29-1; 9 bases match TRBD1. From germline, CDR1 is SQVTM and CDR2 ANQGSEA. There are 12 residues in the CDR3. V was clipped by 8 bases and J by 7 bases; unmatched bases: 6. CDR3 DNA sequence: TGCAGCTTCGACAGGGGGGTTAATGAGCAGTTCTTC. It codes for CSFDRGVNEQFF.